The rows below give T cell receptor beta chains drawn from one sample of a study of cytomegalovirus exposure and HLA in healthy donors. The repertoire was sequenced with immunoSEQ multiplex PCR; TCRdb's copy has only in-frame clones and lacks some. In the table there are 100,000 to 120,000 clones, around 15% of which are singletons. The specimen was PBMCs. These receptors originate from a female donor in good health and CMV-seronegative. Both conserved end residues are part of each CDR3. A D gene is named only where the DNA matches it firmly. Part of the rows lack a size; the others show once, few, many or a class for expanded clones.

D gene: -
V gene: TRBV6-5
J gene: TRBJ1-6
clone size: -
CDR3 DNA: TGTGCCAGCAGTTCAACTACAGGGACACCCCTCCACTTT
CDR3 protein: CASSSTTGTPLHF

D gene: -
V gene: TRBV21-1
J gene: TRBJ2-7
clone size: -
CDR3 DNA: TGTGCCAGCAGCATAAGTACCGGGACTCCGCCCTACGAGCAGTACTTC
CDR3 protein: CASSISTGTPPYEQYF

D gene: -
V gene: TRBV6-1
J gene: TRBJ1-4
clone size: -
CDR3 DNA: TGTGCCAGCAGTGTACTTAACTCAAATGAAAAACTGTTTTTT
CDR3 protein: CASSVLNSNEKLFF

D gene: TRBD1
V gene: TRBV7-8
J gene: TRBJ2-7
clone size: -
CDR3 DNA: TGTGCCAGCAGCCTTAGGACAGGGTACTTCGAGCAGTACTTC
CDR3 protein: CASSLRTGYFEQYF

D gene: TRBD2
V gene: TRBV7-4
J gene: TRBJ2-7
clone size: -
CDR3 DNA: TGTGCCAGCAGCCCAACTAGCGGGAGGAGGTCCTACGAGCAGTACTTC
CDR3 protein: CASSPTSGRRSYEQYF

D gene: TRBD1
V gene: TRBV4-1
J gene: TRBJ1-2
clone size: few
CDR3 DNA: TGCGCCAGCAGCCAAGGACGACAGGGCAACTATGGCTACACCTTC
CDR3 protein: CASSQGRQGNYGYTF

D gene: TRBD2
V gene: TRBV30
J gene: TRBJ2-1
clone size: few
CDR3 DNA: TGTGCCTGGAGTGTCGGGGGGGGCAGCTCCTACAATGAGCAGTTCTTC
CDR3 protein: CAWSVGGGSSYNEQFF

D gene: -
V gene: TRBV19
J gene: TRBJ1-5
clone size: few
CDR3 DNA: TGTGCCAGTAGTATGCCCCACGGGGTCCCGAGCAATCAGCCCCAGCATTTT
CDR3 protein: CASSMPHGVPSNQPQHF

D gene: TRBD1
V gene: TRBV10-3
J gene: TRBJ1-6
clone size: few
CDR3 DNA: TGTGCCATCCTTTTCGGGACAGGGGTGAATTCACCCCTCCACTTT
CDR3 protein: CAILFGTGVNSPLHF

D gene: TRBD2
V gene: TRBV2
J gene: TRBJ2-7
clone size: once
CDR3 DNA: TGTGCCAGCAGTGATTCTCTAGCGGCCTACGAGCAGTACTTC
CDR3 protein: CASSDSLAAYEQYF

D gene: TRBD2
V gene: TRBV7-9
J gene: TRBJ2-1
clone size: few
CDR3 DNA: TGTGCCAGCAGCCCGAAGCGGGGGATCTCCTACAATGAGCAGTTCTTC
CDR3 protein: CASSPKRGISYNEQFF

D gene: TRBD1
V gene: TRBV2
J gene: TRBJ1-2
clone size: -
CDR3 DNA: TGTGCCAGCAGTAGGACAGGGAACTATGGCTACACCTTC
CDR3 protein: CASSRTGNYGYTF

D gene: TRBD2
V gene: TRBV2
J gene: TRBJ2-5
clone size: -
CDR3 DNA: TGTGCCAGCAGTGGAAGTATAGCGGGAGTAGAGACCCAGTACTTC
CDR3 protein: CASSGSIAGVETQYF

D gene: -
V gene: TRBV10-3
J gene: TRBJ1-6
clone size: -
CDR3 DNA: TGTGCCATCAGTGAGTCGACAGATAATTCACCCCTCCACTTT
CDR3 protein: CAISESTDNSPLHF

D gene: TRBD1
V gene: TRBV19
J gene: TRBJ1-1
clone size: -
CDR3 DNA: TGTGCCAGTAGTTCCGGGACAGGGACTGAAGCTTTCTTT
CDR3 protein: CASSSGTGTEAFF

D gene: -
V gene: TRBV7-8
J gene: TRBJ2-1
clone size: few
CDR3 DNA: TGTGCCAGCAGCTTTCAGGGGTCCTACAATGAGCAGTTCTTC
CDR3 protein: CASSFQGSYNEQFF

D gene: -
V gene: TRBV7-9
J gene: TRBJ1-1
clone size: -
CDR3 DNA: TGTGCCAGCAGCTTAGGTCGGGAGGGGTCCACTGAAGCTTTCTTT
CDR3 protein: CASSLGREGSTEAFF

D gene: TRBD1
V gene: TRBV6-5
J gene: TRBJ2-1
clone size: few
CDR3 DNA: TGTGCCAGCAGATTGCAGGGGGCCTATGAGCAGTTCTTC
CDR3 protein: CASRLQGAYEQFF

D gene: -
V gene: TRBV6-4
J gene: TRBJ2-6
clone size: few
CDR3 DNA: TGTGCCAGCAGTGACGACACCTCTGGGGCCAACGTCCTGACTTTC
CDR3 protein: CASSDDTSGANVLTF

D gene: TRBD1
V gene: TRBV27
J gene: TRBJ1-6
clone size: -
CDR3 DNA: TGTGCCAGCAGTCCGAACTTTTGGGACAGGGGGAGACATTCACCCCTCCACTTT
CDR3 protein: CASSPNFWDRGRHSPLHF

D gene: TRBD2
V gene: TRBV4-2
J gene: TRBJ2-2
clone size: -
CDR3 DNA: TGTGCCAGCAGCCCCTTTAGCGGGAGTACGGACGGGGAGCTGTTTTTT
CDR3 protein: CASSPFSGSTDGELFF

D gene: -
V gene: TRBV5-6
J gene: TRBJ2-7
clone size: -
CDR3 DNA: TGTGCCAGCATCTCTGATGGCCAGGCCTACGAGCAGTACTTC
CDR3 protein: CASISDGQAYEQYF

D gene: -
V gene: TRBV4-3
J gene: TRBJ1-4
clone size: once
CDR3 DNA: TGCGCCAGCAGCCAAGATGGGGAGACGACCGGGCGTGAAAAACTGTTTTTT
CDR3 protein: CASSQDGETTGREKLFF

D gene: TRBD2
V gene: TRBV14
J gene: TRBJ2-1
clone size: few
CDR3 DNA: TGTGCCAGCAGCCAAGTTATTAGCGGGGGGGACCTCAATGAGCAGTTCTTC
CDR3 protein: CASSQVISGGDLNEQFF

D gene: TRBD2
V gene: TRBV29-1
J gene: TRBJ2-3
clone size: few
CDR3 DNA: TGCAGCGTTGTCCTGAGCGGGAGAATAAATACGCAGTATTTT
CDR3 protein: CSVVLSGRINTQYF

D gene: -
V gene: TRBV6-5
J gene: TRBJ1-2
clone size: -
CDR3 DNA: TGTGCCAGGGGTAAGGGGTGGGGCGGGGAGGGTGGCTACACCTTC
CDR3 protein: CARGKGWGGEGGYTF

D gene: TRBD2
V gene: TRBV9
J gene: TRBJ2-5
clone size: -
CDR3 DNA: TGTGCCAGCAGCGTAGGGACTAGCGGGAGGGTGCAAGAGACCCAGTACTTC
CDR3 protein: CASSVGTSGRVQETQYF

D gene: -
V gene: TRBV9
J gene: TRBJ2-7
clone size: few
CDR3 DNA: TGTGCCAGCAGCGTAGATGGAGGAACCTACGAGCAGTACTTC
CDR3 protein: CASSVDGGTYEQYF

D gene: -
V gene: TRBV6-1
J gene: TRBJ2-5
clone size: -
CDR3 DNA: TGTGCCAGCAGTGACGTCGGAGAGACCCAGTACTTC
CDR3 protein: CASSDVGETQYF